The 7 T cell receptor beta chains below come from one sample, sequenced in a study of T cells in Graves' hyperthyroidism and ophthalmopathy. TCR beta CDR3 sequences were amplified from RNA transcripts. A set of HTBI primers served as the primers for a first-round RT-PCR of the TCR CDR3. TCRdb reprocessed the multiplex PCR reads with MiXCR, giving one entry per CDR3 protein. The data show roughly 400,000 distinct CDR3 sequences, around 25% seen once. Sequences were obtained from blood. Receptors originate from a man aged 45-60 years with Graves' hyperthyroidism.

The sample holds a few counts of this clonotype. The chain employs TRBV29-1 and TRBJ2-7; 10 bases map to TRBD1. The CDR3 has 15 residues. Trimming at V came to 0 bases and at J to 2 bases, leaving 4 bases not matched to a gene. Germline lookup yields CDR1 SQVTM and CDR2 ANQGSEA. CDR3 sequence: CSVEDGQGETYEQYF. Written as DNA, the CDR3 is TGCAGCGTTGAAGATGGACAGGGGGAAACCTACGAGCAGTACTTC.

A single count supports this clonotype. A much bigger clone sits one base away, suggesting this may be a read error. The gene calls are TRBV7-3 and TRBJ2-5, with 8 bases lining up with TRBD2. V was pared by 0 bases and J by 2 bases, with 2 bases of the junction left unmatched. This CDR3 is 15 amino acids long. CDR1 is SGHTA and CDR2 is FQGTGA in the germline V gene. This CDR3 reads CASSLTAGGQETQYF. The CDR3 DNA reads TGTGCCAGCAGCTTAACCGCGGGAGGACAAGAGACCCAGTACTTC.

This rearrangement joins TRBV9 to TRBJ2-7, with TRBD2 matching over 13 bases. The CDR3 sequence is 17 residues long. With 2 bases clipped from V and 0 bases from J, the junction kept 5 bases outside the gene matches. Germline V lookup: CDR1 SGDLS, CDR2 YYNGEE. For the CDR3, the DNA is TGTGCCAGCAGCGTGGGGACTAGCGGGACCCACTCCTACGAGCAGTACTTC. Translation: CASSVGTSGTHSYEQYF.

The rearrangement uses TRBV2 and TRBJ2-3; TRBD2 aligns across 8 bases. With 4 bases clipped from V and 6 bases from J, the junction kept 15 bases outside the gene matches. Germline CDR1 reads SNHLY; CDR2 reads FYNNEI. This CDR3 contains 17 residues. CDR3 loop: CASSGGLSGAIWDTQYF. In nucleotides, the CDR3 is TGTGCCAGCAGTGGGGGTCTTAGCGGGGCCATCTGGGATACGCAGTATTTT.

The gene calls are TRBV2 and TRBJ2-3, with a tentative D call TRBD2 (5 bases). The CDR3 is 14 amino acids. Trimming pared 8 bases from V and 5 bases from J, leaving 17 bases between. Germline assignment: CDR1 SNHLY and CDR2 FYNNEI. In nucleotides, the CDR3 is TGTGCCAGCGAGGTTGTTCTGGCGGGAGATACGCAGTATTTT. It translates to CASEVVLAGDTQYF.

This clonotype has a count of ten or more. The chain employs TRBV7-8 and TRBJ2-3; D perhaps matches TRBD1 (6 bases). Germline lookup yields CDR1 SGHVS and CDR2 FQNEAQ. V lost 1 base and J 5 bases, leaving 16 bases between the germline ends. The CDR3 spans 16 residues. For the CDR3, the DNA is TGTGCCAGCAGCTTAGGTGCGGACAGTAGAAGAGATACGCAGTATTTT. Translation gives CASSLGADSRRDTQYF.

A few counts support this clonotype. V is TRBV6-2 or TRBV6-3 and J is TRBJ1-4; 7 nucleotides align to TRBD1. V lost 0 bases to trimming and J lost 5 bases; unmatched junction nucleotides: 12. This CDR3 contains 18 residues. From germline, CDR1 is MNHEY and CDR2 SVGEGT. CDR3: CASSYSRSDRETNEKLFF. The DNA for the CDR3 is TGTGCCAGCAGTTACTCCCGATCCGACAGGGAAACGAATGAAAAACTGTTTTTT.